This T cell receptor (beta chain) comes out of a study of cytomegalovirus exposure and HLA in healthy donors. Overall study: The study placed 80% to 85% of its 398 genotyped donors in the Caucasian-associated ancestry cluster. Broader study findings: Later examination showed HLA-associated TCR beta chains had greater clonal expansion than equally common others.

Looked up from germline, CDR1 is SGHDT and CDR2 is YYEEEE. The V gene end was trimmed by 0 bases and the J gene end by 3 bases; junction bases not matched to a gene: 2. The CDR3 has 14 amino acids. Regarding this clone: Its matching antigen is unknown.

PCR was performed using 60 Vbeta and 13 Jbeta primers. Only in-frame clones appear in the TCRdb table, and some are missing; sequencing was by immunoSEQ multiplex PCR. Its table lists over 200,000 clones. This clonotype was sampled from a woman in her thirties in good health and CMV-seropositive. Sequencing was done on a sample of PBMCs. The chain joins TRBV5-6 to TRBJ1-1; 7 bases align to TRBD1. The CDR3 bases are TGTGCCAGCAGCTTGGAGGACAGGTACACTGAAGCTTTCTTT. This translates into CASSLEDRYTEAFF.